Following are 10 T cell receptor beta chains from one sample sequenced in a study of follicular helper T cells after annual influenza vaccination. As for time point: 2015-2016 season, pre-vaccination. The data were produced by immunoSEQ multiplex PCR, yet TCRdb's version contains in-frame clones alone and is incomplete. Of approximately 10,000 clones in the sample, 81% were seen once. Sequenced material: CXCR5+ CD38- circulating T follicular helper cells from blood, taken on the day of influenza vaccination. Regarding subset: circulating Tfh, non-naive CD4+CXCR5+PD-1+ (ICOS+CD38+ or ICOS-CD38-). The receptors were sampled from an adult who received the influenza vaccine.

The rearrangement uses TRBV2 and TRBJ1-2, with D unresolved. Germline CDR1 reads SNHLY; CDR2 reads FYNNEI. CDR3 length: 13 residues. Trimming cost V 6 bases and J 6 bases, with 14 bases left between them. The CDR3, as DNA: TGTGCCAGCAGCGTTTATGTGGAACATGGCTACACCTTC. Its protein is CASSVYVEHGYTF. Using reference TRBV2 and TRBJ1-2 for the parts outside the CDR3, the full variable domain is EPEVTQTPSHQVTQMGQEVILRCVPISNHLYFYWYRQILGQKVEFLVSFYNNEISEKSEIFDDQFSVERPDGSNFTLKIRSTKLEDSAMYFCASSVYVEHGYTFGSGTRLTVV.

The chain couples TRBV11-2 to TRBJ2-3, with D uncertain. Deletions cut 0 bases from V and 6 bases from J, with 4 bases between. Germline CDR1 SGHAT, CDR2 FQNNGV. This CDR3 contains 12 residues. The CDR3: CASSLDTDTQYF. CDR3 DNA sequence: TGTGCCAGCAGCTTAGATACGGATACGCAGTATTTT.

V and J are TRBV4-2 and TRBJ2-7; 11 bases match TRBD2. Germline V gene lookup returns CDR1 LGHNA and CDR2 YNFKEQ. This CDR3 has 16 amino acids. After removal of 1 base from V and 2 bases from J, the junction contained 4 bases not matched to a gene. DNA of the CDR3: TGTGCCAGCAGCCAAGTACGTAGCGGGGGGGCCTACGAGCAGTACTTC. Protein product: CASSQVRSGGAYEQYF.

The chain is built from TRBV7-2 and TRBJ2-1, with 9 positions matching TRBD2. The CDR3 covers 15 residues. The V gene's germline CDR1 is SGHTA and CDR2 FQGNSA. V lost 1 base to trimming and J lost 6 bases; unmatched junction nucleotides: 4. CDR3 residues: CASSLEAGGSNEQFF. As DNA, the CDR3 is TGTGCCAGCAGCTTAGAAGCGGGAGGCAGCAATGAGCAGTTCTTC.

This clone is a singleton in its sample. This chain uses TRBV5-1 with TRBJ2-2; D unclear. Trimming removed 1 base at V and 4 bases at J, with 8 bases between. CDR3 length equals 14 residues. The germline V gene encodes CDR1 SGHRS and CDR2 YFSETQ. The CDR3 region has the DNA TGCGCCAGCAGCTTGTTTCAGGCCACCGGGGAGCTGTTTTTT. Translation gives CASSLFQATGELFF.

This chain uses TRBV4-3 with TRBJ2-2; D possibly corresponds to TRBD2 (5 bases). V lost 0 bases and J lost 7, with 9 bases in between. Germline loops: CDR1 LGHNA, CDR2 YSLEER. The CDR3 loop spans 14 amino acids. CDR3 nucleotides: TGCGCCAGCAGCCAAGACAAGGCGGGCGGGGAGCTGTTTTTT. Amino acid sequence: CASSQDKAGGELFF.

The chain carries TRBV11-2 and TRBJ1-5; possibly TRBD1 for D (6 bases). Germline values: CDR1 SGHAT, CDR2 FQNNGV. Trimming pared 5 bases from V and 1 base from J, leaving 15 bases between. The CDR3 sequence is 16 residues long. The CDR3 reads CASSPGGRSSNQPQHF. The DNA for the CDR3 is TGTGCCAGCAGCCCTGGGGGCCGTTCCAGCAATCAGCCCCAGCATTTT.

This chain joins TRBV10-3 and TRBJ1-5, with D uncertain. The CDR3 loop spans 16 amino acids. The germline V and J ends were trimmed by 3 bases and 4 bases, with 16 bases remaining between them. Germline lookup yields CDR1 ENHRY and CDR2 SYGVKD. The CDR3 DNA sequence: TGTGCCATCAGTGATGTTGATGTAGGCGGAAATCAGCCCCAGCATTTT. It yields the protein CAISDVDVGGNQPQHF.

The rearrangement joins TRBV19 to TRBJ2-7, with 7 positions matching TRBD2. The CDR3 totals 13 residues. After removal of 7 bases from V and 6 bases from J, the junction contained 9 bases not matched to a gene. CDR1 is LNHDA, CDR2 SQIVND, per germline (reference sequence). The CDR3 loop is CASKGEGASEQYF. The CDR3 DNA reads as TGTGCCAGTAAAGGGGAGGGAGCTAGCGAGCAGTACTTC.

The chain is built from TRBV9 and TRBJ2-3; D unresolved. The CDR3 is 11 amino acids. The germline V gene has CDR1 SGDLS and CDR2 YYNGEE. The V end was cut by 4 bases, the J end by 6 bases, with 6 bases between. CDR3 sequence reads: CASSSRDTQYF. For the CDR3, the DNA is TGTGCCAGCAGCTCAAGGGATACGCAGTATTTT.